One and the same sample provided the 32 T cell receptor beta chains below, sequenced in a study of identifying expanded T cells in peripheral blood (dated by TCRdb to between 2018 and 2020). Library preparation employed the immunoSEQ multiplex PCR assay. The source is immuneACCESS, and TCRdb retained only in-frame sequences with V and J called. Part of the clones is not carried over; for the studies checked, unresolved V genes explain less than half of this, and the remainder is unexplained. The sample table contains about 100,000 clones; only one count was recorded for around 90% of them. Less than 7% of the sample belongs to the ten largest clones. Sequencing used blood. The receptors originated from a person between 18 and 75 years old in good health.

The V and J genes are TRBV19 and TRBJ1-2, with TRBD1 as a possible D gene (6 bases). Germline V gene sequence: CDR1 LNHDA, CDR2 SQIVND (reference sequence). V was trimmed by 7 bases and J by 7 bases, leaving 16 bases between them. The CDR3 consists of 13 residues. CDR3 protein: CASISGAPGGYTF. CDR3 DNA: TGTGCCAGTATATCGGGGGCGCCGGGTGGCTACACCTTC.

The chain links TRBV6-5 to TRBJ1-2; D might be TRBD1 (5 bases). Between the trimmed V and J ends, which lost 2 bases and 5 bases, there was a span of 12 bases. Germline V gene lookup returns CDR1 MNHEY and CDR2 SVGAGI. This CDR3 contains 14 residues. CDR3 coding DNA: TGTGCCAGCAGTTACGAGAGGGGCCCTTATGGCTACACCTTC. It translates to CASSYERGPYGYTF.

The V and J genes are TRBV7-9 and TRBJ1-2, with 7 bases identical to TRBD1. The CDR3 is made up of 15 amino acids. V lost 1 base and J lost 3; bases outside the gene matches: 5. The germline gives CDR1 SEHNR, CDR2 FQNEAQ (reference sequence). The CDR3 sequence: CASSLVGRGDYGYTF. The CDR3 DNA reads TGTGCCAGCAGCTTAGTCGGCAGGGGGGACTATGGCTACACCTTC.

The chain combines TRBV15 with TRBJ2-7, with unresolved D. The germline V gene has CDR1 LNHNV and CDR2 YYDKDF (reference sequence). The CDR3 contains 13 residues. The germline V and J ends were trimmed by 0 bases and 5 bases, with 8 bases remaining between them. The CDR3: CATSREDLNEQYF. CDR3 DNA: TGTGCCACCAGCAGAGAAGACTTAAACGAGCAGTACTTC.

This rearrangement joins TRBV9 to TRBJ1-5; D is ambiguous. Germline V gives CDR1 SGDLS, CDR2 YYNGEE. The CDR3 sequence is 15 residues long. Trimming removed 0 bases at V and 0 bases at J, with 7 bases between. The CDR3 coding sequence is TGTGCCAGCAGCGTAGAGGCAGATAGCAATCAGCCCCAGCATTTT. It encodes CASSVEADSNQPQHF.

The DNA for the CDR3 is TGTGCCAGCAGCCAAGAGCCCCGACTAGCGGGGGACTCCTACGAGCAGTACTTC. Translated: CASSQEPRLAGDSYEQYF. The V gene is TRBV4-2, the J gene TRBJ2-7, with TRBD2 identical over 12 bases. J gave up 0 bases and V 0 bases, and 6 bases lay outside the gene matches. Per the germline V gene, CDR1 is LGHNA and CDR2 is YNFKEQ. CDR3 size: 18 residues.

The chain recombines TRBV29-1 with TRBJ1-2; perhaps TRBD1 as D (6 bases). CDR1 and CDR2 from the germline V gene are SQVTM and ANQGSEA. Trimming removed 7 bases at V and 2 bases at J, with 11 bases between. The CDR3 loop spans 12 amino acids. Here the CDR3 reads CSARTANYGYTF. Written as DNA, the CDR3 is TGCAGCGCAAGGACAGCAAACTATGGCTACACCTTC.

This clone was counted once. The DNA of the CDR3 is TGTGCCAGCAGCGTAGGGGGATTTGGAAACACCATATATTTT. Its translation is CASSVGGFGNTIYF. The gene calls are TRBV9 and TRBJ1-3; D ambiguous. With 0 bases removed from V and 3 bases from J, the gap between germline ends came to 7 bases. Germline CDR1 and CDR2: SGDLS and YYNGEE. CDR3 length: 14 residues.

The rearrangement links TRBV30 to TRBJ1-2, with TRBD1 identical over 9 bases. CDR1 is GTSNPN and CDR2 is SVGIG in the germline V gene (reference sequence). The CDR3 is made up of 12 amino acids. Trimming cost V 5 bases and J 7 bases; bases outside gene matches: 5. CDR3 bases: TGTGCCTGGGGACAGGGGAGTTCTGGCTACACCTTC. This translates into CAWGQGSSGYTF.

V is TRBV5-5 and J is TRBJ1-2; TRBD1 matches at 7 bases. Germline-derived CDR1 and CDR2 are SGHKS and YYEKEE (reference sequence). The CDR3 consists of 14 residues. Trimming took 5 bases from V and 2 from J; bases not matched to a gene: 6. This chain's CDR3 is CASRKTGSNYGYTF. The CDR3 DNA follows: TGTGCCAGCAGGAAGACAGGGAGCAACTATGGCTACACCTTC.

The chain carries TRBV28 and TRBJ2-7; no clear D. CDR1 and CDR2 from the germline V gene are MDHEN and SYDVKM. V lost 3 bases and J 9 bases, leaving 18 bases between the germline ends. The CDR3 spans 14 residues. CDR3 in amino acids: CASSFIPEPGGQYF. The CDR3, as DNA: TGTGCCAGCAGTTTCATCCCAGAACCGGGCGGGCAGTACTTC.

V usage is TRBV7-9 and J usage is TRBJ2-2, with D possibly matching TRBD2 (5 bases). The CDR3 extends over 15 amino acids. V was shortened by 1 base and J by 1 base, with 7 bases between the two germline ends. Germline CDR1 and CDR2: SEHNR and FQNEAQ (reference sequence). CDR3 sequence (DNA): TGTGCCAGCAGCTTAGGGAGGCTGAACACCGGGGAGCTGTTTTTT. This encodes CASSLGRLNTGELFF.

CDR3 in amino acids: CSVAPRTYNEQFF. CDR3 bases: TGCAGCGTTGCGCCAAGGACCTACAATGAGCAGTTCTTC. This chain connects TRBV29-1 to TRBJ2-1, with D uncertain. The V end lost 4 bases, the J end lost 2 bases, and 9 bases lay between the germline ends. CDR3 length: 13 residues. Per germline, CDR1 SQVTM and CDR2 ANQGSEA.

The chain links TRBV7-9 to TRBJ1-4; 8 nucleotides match TRBD1. Germline assignment: CDR1 SEHNR and CDR2 FQNEAQ (reference sequence). The CDR3 runs 16 residues. V gave up 1 base and J gave up 3 bases; unmatched junction bases: 4. The CDR3 DNA sequence: TGTGCCAGCAGCTTAGAAGGGACAGGTCCTAATGAAAAACTGTTTTTT. Translating it yields CASSLEGTGPNEKLFF.

This chain links TRBV6-5 with TRBJ1-4; D gene uncertain. Trimming shortened V by 2 bases and J by 4 bases, and 5 bases separated the two germline ends. CDR1 and CDR2 (germline): MNHEY, SVGAGI. CDR3 length: 13 amino acids. The CDR3 loop reads CASSYMRNEKLFF. CDR3 sequence (DNA): TGTGCCAGCAGTTACATGCGTAATGAAAAACTGTTTTTT.

This clone occurred a few times. The rearrangement uses TRBV5-6 and TRBJ2-7, with D perhaps assigned TRBD1 or TRBD2 (5 bases each). This CDR3 is 15 amino acids long. Germline CDR1 SGHDT, CDR2 YYEEEE. V lost 4 bases and J lost 3, with 17 bases in between. The CDR3 sequence is CASSGLGTGNYEQYF. In DNA, the CDR3 is TGTGCCAGCAGCGGCTTAGGGACCGGGAACTACGAGCAGTACTTC.

The V gene is TRBV21-1, the J gene TRBJ1-5; the D call in the table, TRBD1, was not verified against the DNA. TRBV21-1 is shown as a pseudogene. CDR3 length equals 14 residues. The chain's CDR3 is CASSGRTGKEPQHF. CDR3 coding DNA: TGTGCCAGCAGCGGTCGGACAGGGAAGGAGCCCCAGCATTTT.

This clone was recorded once. The V and J genes are TRBV6-5 and TRBJ2-7, with TRBD2 matching over 7 bases. Germline CDR1 is MNHEY and CDR2 is SVGAGI. The length of the CDR3 is 14 residues. Trimming removed 0 bases from V and 4 bases from J; junction bases left unmatched: 3. Here the CDR3 DNA reads TGTGCCAGCAGTTACTCGCGGGAGAGTTACGAGCAGTACTTC. Protein sequence: CASSYSRESYEQYF.

The chain joins TRBV21-1 to TRBJ2-5; the table's D call TRBD2 went unverified against the DNA. TRBV21-1 is labeled a pseudogene. The CDR3 totals 16 residues. CDR3 in DNA: TGTGCCAGCAGCAAATTGGGACGGGGGGCCGGGAAGACCCAGTACTTC. The encoded protein is CASSKLGRGAGKTQYF.

V is TRBV28 and J is TRBJ1-2; 10 bases fit TRBD1. CDR3 length: 14 residues. The germline V gene encodes CDR1 MDHEN and CDR2 SYDVKM. The junction had 5 bases not matched to a gene; V was cut back by 5 bases and J by 5 bases. The CDR3 loop is CASSRQGARYGYTF. The DNA for the CDR3 is TGTGCCAGCAGTAGACAGGGGGCGCGATATGGCTACACCTTC.

Comments on this clone: This CDR3 is also generated by other DNA sequences in the sample. The rearrangement uses TRBV7-3 and TRBJ2-5; D gene unclear. CDR3 size: 13 residues. With 0 bases removed from V and 3 bases from J, the gap between germline ends came to 5 bases. Germline V gene lookup returns CDR1 SGHTA and CDR2 FQGTGA. CDR3 protein: CASSLTSEETQYF. The CDR3 DNA is TGTGCCAGCAGCTTAACCAGCGAAGAGACCCAGTACTTC. The entire variable domain, with the rest obtained from reference TRBV7-3 and TRBJ2-5, is as follows: GAGVSQTPSNKVTEKGKYVELRCDPISGHTALYWYRQSLGQGPEFLIYFQGTGAADDSGLPNDRFFAVRPEGSVSTLKIQRTERGDSAVYLCASSLTSEETQYFGPGTRLLVL.

The genes are TRBV6-6 and TRBJ1-3, with 9 nucleotides matching TRBD1. This CDR3 is built from 16 residues. V trimming: 5 bases; J trimming: 4 bases; junction bases outside the gene matches: 9. CDR1 MNHNY and CDR2 SVGAGI come from the germline V gene (reference sequence). DNA for the CDR3: TGTGCCAGCAGTACCTTTCGGACAGGGGAGGGAAACACCATATATTTT. Its translation: CASSTFRTGEGNTIYF.

V and J are TRBV9 and TRBJ2-3; 7 bases agree with TRBD2. The CDR3 totals 14 residues. Germline V CDR1 and CDR2: SGDLS, YYNGEE. V lost 4 bases and J lost 5; bases outside the gene matches: 7. CDR3 nucleotide sequence: TGTGCCAGCAGCCGCGGGGGAGGGGTAGATACGCAGTATTTT. Translation: CASSRGGGVDTQYF.

The V and J genes are TRBV9 and TRBJ1-3, with 7 bases fitting TRBD1. Germline CDR1 is SGDLS and CDR2 is YYNGEE. The CDR3 is 14 amino acids. J gave up 2 bases and V 3 bases, and 2 bases lay outside the gene matches. CDR3 sequence reads: CASSGGQAGNTIYF. The CDR3 DNA follows: TGTGCCAGCAGCGGCGGACAGGCTGGAAACACCATATATTTT. Full variable domain (outside the CDR3, taken from reference TRBV9 and TRBJ1-3): DSGVTQTPKHLITATGQRVTLRCSPRSGDLSVYWYQQSLDQGLQFLIQYYNGEERAKGNILERFSAQQFPDLHSELNLSSLELGDSALYFCASSGGQAGNTIYFGEGSWLTVV.

The chain carries TRBV9 and TRBJ1-2; D unresolved. Trimming cost V 4 bases and J 9 bases, with 19 bases left between them. Germline V gene data show CDR1 as SGDLS and CDR2 as YYNGEE. The CDR3 is 14 residues long. CDR3 bases: TGTGCCAGCAGCCCCTACGAGCGCGTCCCTAGCTACACCTTC. It encodes CASSPYERVPSYTF.

The V and J genes are TRBV21-1 and TRBJ2-1; the table calls TRBD1, which could not be checked here. TRBV21-1 is termed a pseudogene. The CDR3 runs 17 residues. CDR3 protein: CASSKHRETRSYNEQFF. The CDR3 DNA follows: TGTGCCAGCAGCAAACACAGGGAAACCAGGTCCTACAATGAGCAGTTCTTC.

This clone appeared a single time. The genes are TRBV2 and TRBJ1-4, with D possibly matching TRBD1 (6 bases). Germline V lookup: CDR1 SNHLY, CDR2 FYNNEI. The V end lost 6 bases, the J end lost 5 bases, and 13 bases lay between the germline ends. The CDR3 has 14 amino acids. The CDR3 loop reads CASRHRGLNEKLFF. As DNA, the CDR3 is TGTGCCAGCAGGCACCGGGGGCTGAATGAAAAACTGTTTTTT.

The chain combines TRBV9 with TRBJ2-1, with 11 bases aligning to TRBD2. Germline V gene data show CDR1 as SGDLS and CDR2 as YYNGEE. The CDR3 sequence is 19 residues long. Trimming took 3 bases from V and 0 from J; bases not matched to a gene: 11. The CDR3 region is CASSAQPSGGTHSYNEQFF. Written as DNA, the CDR3 is TGTGCCAGCAGCGCTCAGCCTAGCGGGGGGACTCACTCCTACAATGAGCAGTTCTTC.

CDR3: CASRLGQLNSPLHF. The CDR3, as DNA: TGTGCCAGCAGACTCGGACAGTTGAATTCACCCCTCCACTTT. The chain combines TRBV6-1 with TRBJ1-6; weak D call: TRBD1 (6 bases). The V gene lost 6 bases and the J gene lost 7 bases, with 13 bases spanning the gap. This CDR3 has 14 residues. Germline CDR1 is MNHNS and CDR2 is SASEGT.

The chain carries TRBV5-1 and TRBJ1-5, with D possibly being TRBD1 (5 bases). The CDR3 totals 16 residues. With 0 bases removed from V and 3 bases from J, the gap between germline ends came to 13 bases. Germline CDR1 is SGHRS and CDR2 is YFSETQ. The CDR3 sequence: CASSLGGSGTNQPQHF. CDR3 nucleotides: TGCGCCAGCAGCTTGGGGGGCTCAGGGACCAATCAGCCCCAGCATTTT.

The chain has TRBV7-3 and TRBJ1-1; no definite D call. CDR1 is SGHTA and CDR2 is FQGTGA in the germline V gene. V shed 0 bases and J shed 3 bases, with 14 bases lying between them. This CDR3 spans 16 amino acids. DNA of the CDR3: TGTGCCAGCAGCTTAACCCCACCTAGCGCGTACACTGAAGCTTTCTTT. This sequence encodes CASSLTPPSAYTEAFF.

The chain links TRBV6-1 to TRBJ2-5, with 7 bases lining up with TRBD2. With 7 bases clipped from V and 3 bases from J, the junction kept 5 bases outside the gene matches. The CDR3 is 13 amino acids. Per the germline V gene, CDR1 is MNHNS and CDR2 is SASEGT. CDR3 nucleotides: TGTGCCAGCATCGAGGGAGGGAAAGAGACCCAGTACTTC. It yields the protein CASIEGGKETQYF.